The 10 T cell receptor beta chains in this list originate from one sample, sequenced in a study of monozygotic twins with inflammatory bowel disease. TCRdb re-called the 5' RACE reads and catalogs CDR3 proteins one per entry, DNA excluded. The table gives around 380,000 distinct CDR3 sequences; the top ten clones make up more than 2% of it. Sequencing was performed on blood. The source of these receptors is a human donor with ulcerative colitis or Crohn's disease, or a healthy co-twin of an affected twin (not recorded which).

The V gene is TRBV19, the J gene TRBJ2-1; the TCRdb call, TRBD2, lacks DNA for checking. The CDR3 length is 11 residues. The germline V gene encodes CDR1 LNHDA and CDR2 SQIVND (reference sequence). CDR3 in amino acids: CASRRKNEQFF.

The CDR3: CASSLDSGNSPLHF. The chain is built from TRBV5-6 and TRBJ1-6. CDR1 is SGHDT, CDR2 YYEEEE, per germline. CDR3 length: 14 residues.

The chain uses TRBV20-1 and TRBJ1-5; TCRdb picks TRBD1, but there is no DNA to check that call. Germline-derived CDR1 and CDR2 are DFQATT and SNEGSKA (reference sequence). This CDR3 has 14 residues. CDR3 amino acids: CSAGTENSNQPQHF.

This chain joins TRBV11-1 and TRBJ1-1. This CDR3 is built from 18 residues. Germline lookup yields CDR1 SGHAT and CDR2 FQDESV (reference sequence). The CDR3 loop reads CASSPLTLRLGPNTEAFF.

The J gene is TRBJ1-2, the V gene TRBV18. This CDR3 is 13 amino acids long. CDR1 and CDR2 from the germline V gene are KGHSH and LQKENI. The CDR3 sequence: CASSPEETSGYTF.

This chain joins TRBV28 and TRBJ2-1; the D call of TRBD2 rests on TCRdb alone, since no DNA is present to check it. The CDR3 covers 15 residues. Germline V CDR1 and CDR2: MDHEN, SYDVKM. The CDR3 sequence is CASSLAGGLYNEQFF.

CDR3 region: CASSSGGASYGYTF. The V call is TRBV28, the J call TRBJ1-2; the TRBD1 assignment by TCRdb is unverifiable without DNA. CDR1 and CDR2 from the germline V gene are MDHEN and SYDVKM. The CDR3 is 14 amino acids.

This chain uses TRBV7-2 with TRBJ2-7; TCRdb's D gene call, TRBD1, goes unchecked for lack of DNA. Germline assignment: CDR1 SGHTA and CDR2 FQGNSA. The CDR3 has 16 amino acids. The chain's CDR3 is CASSFHGGSTGGEQYF.

This sequence joins TRBV14 and TRBJ1-1; the D gene TCRdb calls, TRBD1, cannot be checked with no DNA. Germline values: CDR1 SGHDN, CDR2 FVKESK. The CDR3 is 16 amino acids. The CDR3 loop is CASSHTGRAWNTEAFF.

The chain is built from TRBV7-9 and TRBJ1-2; absent DNA, TCRdb's TRBD1 call cannot be checked. The CDR3 runs to 13 residues. Per the germline V gene, CDR1 is SEHNR and CDR2 is FQNEAQ (reference sequence). The CDR3 reads CASSLSREGGYTF.